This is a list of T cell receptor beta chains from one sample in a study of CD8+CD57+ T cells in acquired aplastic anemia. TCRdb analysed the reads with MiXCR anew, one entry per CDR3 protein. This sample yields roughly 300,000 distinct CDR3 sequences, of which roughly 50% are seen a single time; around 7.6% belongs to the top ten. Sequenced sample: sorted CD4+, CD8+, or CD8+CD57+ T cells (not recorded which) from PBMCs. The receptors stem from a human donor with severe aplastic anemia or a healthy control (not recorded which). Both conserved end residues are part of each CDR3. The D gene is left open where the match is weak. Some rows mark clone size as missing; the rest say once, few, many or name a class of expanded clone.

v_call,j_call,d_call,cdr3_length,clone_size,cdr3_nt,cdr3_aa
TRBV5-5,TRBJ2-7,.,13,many,TGTGCCAGCAACGGGCAGGGCCCCTACGAGCAGTACTTC,CASNGQGPYEQYF
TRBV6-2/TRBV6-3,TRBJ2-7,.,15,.,TGTGCCGTGAGAACGTCAGAGGAGATAGCCATCGAGCAGTACTTC,CAVRTSEEIAIEQYF
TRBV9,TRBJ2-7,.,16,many,TGTGCCAGCAGCGTAGCTCCCCACAGGGACGCGTACGAGCAGTACTTC,CASSVAPHRDAYEQYF
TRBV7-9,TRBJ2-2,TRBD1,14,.,TGTGCCAGCACGGGACAGGGGAACACCGGGGAGCTGTTTTTT,CASTGQGNTGELFF
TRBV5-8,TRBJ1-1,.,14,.,TGTGCCAGCAGCCGAATACAATTGAACACTGAAGCTTTCTTT,CASSRIQLNTEAFF
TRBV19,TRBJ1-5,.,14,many,TGTGCCAGTAGTAGTGACGTCGGTTTTCAGCCCCAGCATTTT,CASSSDVGFQPQHF
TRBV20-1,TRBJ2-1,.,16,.,TGCAGTGCTAGAGATCATGGGAAACGGGGCAGGAATGAGCAATTCTTC,CSARDHGKRGRNEQFF
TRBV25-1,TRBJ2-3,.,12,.,TGTGCCAGCCGTGCCGGGTCAGATACGCAGTATTTT,CASRAGSDTQYF
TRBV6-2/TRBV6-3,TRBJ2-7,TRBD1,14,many,TGTGCCAGCAGTCGACAGGGGGTGACCTACGAGCAGTACTTC,CASSRQGVTYEQYF
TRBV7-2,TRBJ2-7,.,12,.,TGTGCCAGCAGCTTACTAAACTACGAGCAGTACTTC,CASSLLNYEQYF
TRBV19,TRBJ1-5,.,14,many,TGTGCCAGTAGTATGTGGGGTAGCAATCAGCCCCAGCATTTT,CASSMWGSNQPQHF
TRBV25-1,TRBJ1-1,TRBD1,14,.,TGTGCCAGCAATAGACAGGGGGCAGGAATTGAAGCTTTCTTT,CASNRQGAGIEAFF
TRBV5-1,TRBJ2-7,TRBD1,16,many,TGCGCCAGCAGCTTCCGGGACAGGAGTGACTCCTACGAGCAGTACTTC,CASSFRDRSDSYEQYF
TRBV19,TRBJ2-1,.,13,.,TGTGCCAGTATTGGGGGATGGAGCGATGAGCAGTTCTTC,CASIGGWSDEQFF
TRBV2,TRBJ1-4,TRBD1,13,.,TGTGCCAGCAGTGAAGGTCAGGGGGTAAAACTGTTTTTT,CASSEGQGVKLFF
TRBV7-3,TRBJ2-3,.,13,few,TGTGCCAGCCGTCAAGGGTCCGACTCCACGCAGTATTTT,CASRQGSDSTQYF
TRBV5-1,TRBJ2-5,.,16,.,TGCGCCAGCAGCTTGCAGGGGACGACAGCACAAGAGACCCAGTACTTC,CASSLQGTTAQETQYF
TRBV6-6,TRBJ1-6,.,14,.,TGTGCCGTAGGCCAGAGGGGGGCGGCTTCACCCCTCCACTTT,CAVGQRGAASPLHF
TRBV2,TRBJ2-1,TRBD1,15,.,TGTGCCAGCAGCGGGACAGGGGGGACCTACAATGAGCAGTTCTTC,CASSGTGGTYNEQFF
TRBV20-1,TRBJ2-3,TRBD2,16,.,TGCAGTGCTAGAGATCCCCGGGGGGTATACACAGATACGCAGTATTTT,CSARDPRGVYTDTQYF
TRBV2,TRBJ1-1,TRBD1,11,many,TGTGCCAGCAGTCGACAGGGTGAAGCTTTCTTT,CASSRQGEAFF
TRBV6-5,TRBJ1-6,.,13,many,TGTGCCAGCAGTTCCAGGGATAATTCACCCCTCCACTTT,CASSSRDNSPLHF
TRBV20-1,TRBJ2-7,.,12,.,TGCAGTGCTAGGGCAGGGGAGTACGAGCAGTACTTC,CSARAGEYEQYF
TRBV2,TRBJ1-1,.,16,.,TGTGCCAGCAGTGTGAGCAGGGTATTCATGAACACTGAAGCTTTCTTT,CASSVSRVFMNTEAFF
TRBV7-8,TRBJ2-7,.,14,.,TGTGCCAGCAGCTTAGGTGGGTGGGAATACGAGCAGTACTTC,CASSLGGWEYEQYF
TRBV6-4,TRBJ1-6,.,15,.,TGTGCCAGCAGATCGGACGTTTTTTTAAATTCACCCCTCCACTTT,CASRSDVFLNSPLHF
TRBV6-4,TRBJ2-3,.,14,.,TGTGCCAGCAGTGAGGGCCAGGGGGGAGATACGCAGTATTTT,CASSEGQGGDTQYF
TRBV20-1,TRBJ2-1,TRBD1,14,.,TGCAGTGCTTCTTTGGGACAGGGTTACAATGAGCAGTTCTTC,CSASLGQGYNEQFF